This T cell receptor beta chain was captured by sequencing in a study of Tregs in tolerant kidney transplant recipients. Overall study results and limits: Findings come from small patient numbers and require larger validation.

Comment on this clone: Its antigen remains unidentified.

The CDR3 spans 16 residues. V trimming: 0 bases; J trimming: 0 bases; junction bases outside the gene matches: 3. Germline values: CDR1 SGHRS, CDR2 YFSETQ. Data came from immunoSEQ multiplex PCR; TCRdb stores just in-frame clones and leaves some out. The data hold over 60,000 clones, with 85% to 90% observed a single time. This TCR came from a human donor who received a combined kidney and bone marrow transplant. The genes are TRBV5-1 and TRBJ2-7, with TRBD1 matching 10 bases. The sample in question was CD4+ T cells from blood, obtained before the transplant. CDR3 sequence: CASSLAGTGVSYEQYF. DNA for the CDR3: TGCGCCAGCAGCTTGGCCGGGACAGGGGTCTCCTACGAGCAGTACTTC.